The clone carrying this T cell receptor (beta chain) was observed once. The germline gives CDR1 LNHDA, CDR2 SQIVND (reference sequence). Trimming cost V 4 bases and J 10 bases; bases outside gene matches: 6. This CDR3 contains 12 residues. The participants were between about 18 and 90 years old and came from under 25 US areas. The data originate from a study of blood T cell repertoires in COVID-19. About the research overall: Spain, Italy and the United States supplied samples that represented acute and convalescent COVID-19.

Authors' analysis steps: Amplification of reference gene primers was used by the study to estimate nucleated cell counts. Sequencing used immunoSEQ multiplex PCR; TCRdb keeps in-frame clones, though not all of them. That table is the source of V, J and clone size, and D and trimming were worked out from the DNA. This sample yields a few hundred thousand clones, of which around 82% are seen a single time; 6.5% to 9% belongs to the top ten. The sequencing input was PBMCs or T cells enriched from blood (not recorded which). This chain uses TRBV19 with TRBJ1-1, with 7 bases aligning to TRBD1. The receptor's source is a middle-aged woman with acute COVID-19. The CDR3 nucleotides read TGTGCCAGTAGTACTTTTGAGGGGGCAGCTTTCTTT. This codes for CASSTFEGAAFF. The entire variable domain, with the rest obtained from reference TRBV19 and TRBJ1-1, is as follows: DGGITQSPKYLFRKEGQNVTLSCEQNLNHDAMYWYRQDPGQGLRLIYYSQIVNDFQKGDIAEGYSVSREKKESFPLTVTSAQKNPTAFYLCASSTFEGAAFFGQGTRLTVV.